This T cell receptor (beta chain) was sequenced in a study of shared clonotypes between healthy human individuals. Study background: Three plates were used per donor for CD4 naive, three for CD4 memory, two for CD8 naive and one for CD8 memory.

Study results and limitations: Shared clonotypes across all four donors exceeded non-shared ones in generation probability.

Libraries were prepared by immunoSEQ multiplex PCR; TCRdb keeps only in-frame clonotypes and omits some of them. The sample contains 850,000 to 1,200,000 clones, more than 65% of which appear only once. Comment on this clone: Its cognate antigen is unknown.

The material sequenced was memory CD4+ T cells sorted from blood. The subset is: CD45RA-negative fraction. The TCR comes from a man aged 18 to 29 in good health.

The CDR3 is CASSSPFPQGPNTGELFF. CDR3 bases: TGTGCCAGCAGTTCTCCCTTCCCACAGGGACCGAACACCGGGGAGCTGTTTTTT. The chain employs TRBV28 and TRBJ2-2; tentative D call: TRBD1 (6 bases). This CDR3 is 18 amino acids long. Germline V gives CDR1 MDHEN, CDR2 SYDVKM. Between the trimmed V and J ends, which lost 4 bases and 0 bases, there was a span of 18 bases. Together with reference TRBV28 and TRBJ2-2, the CDR3 gives the full variable domain: DVKVTQSSRYLVKRTGEKVFLECVQDMDHENMFWYRQDPGLGLRLIYFSYDVKMKEKGDIPEGYSVSREKKERFSLILESASTNQTSMYLCASSSPFPQGPNTGELFFGEGSRLTVL.